This T cell receptor (beta chain) comes out of a study of OX40 agonist ivuxolimab in advanced cancers. General observations from the study: Some nonresponders also had low normalized T-cell clonal expansion.

TCRdb keeps only in-frame clones here, not all; method: immunoSEQ multiplex PCR. The sample shows about 20,000 clones, approximately 72% of them seen only once. Only a few counts were recorded for this clone. Its antigen is still unknown. This specimen consisted of CD4+ or CD8+ T cells sorted from blood, obtained in a trial of the OX40 agonist ivuxolimab. The clonotype originates from an adult with an advanced solid tumor such as melanoma, head and neck, liver or kidney cancer.

In nucleotides, the CDR3 is TGTGCCAGCAGTCAAGGGGGGTTCGGGGCCAACGTCCTGACTTTC. This sequence encodes CASSQGGFGANVLTF. The gene calls are TRBV6-5 and TRBJ2-6; D possibly matches TRBD1 or TRBD2 (6 bases each). Germline assignment: CDR1 MNHEY and CDR2 SVGAGI. Between the trimmed V and J ends, which lost 5 bases and 4 bases, there was a span of 12 bases. The CDR3 contains 15 residues.